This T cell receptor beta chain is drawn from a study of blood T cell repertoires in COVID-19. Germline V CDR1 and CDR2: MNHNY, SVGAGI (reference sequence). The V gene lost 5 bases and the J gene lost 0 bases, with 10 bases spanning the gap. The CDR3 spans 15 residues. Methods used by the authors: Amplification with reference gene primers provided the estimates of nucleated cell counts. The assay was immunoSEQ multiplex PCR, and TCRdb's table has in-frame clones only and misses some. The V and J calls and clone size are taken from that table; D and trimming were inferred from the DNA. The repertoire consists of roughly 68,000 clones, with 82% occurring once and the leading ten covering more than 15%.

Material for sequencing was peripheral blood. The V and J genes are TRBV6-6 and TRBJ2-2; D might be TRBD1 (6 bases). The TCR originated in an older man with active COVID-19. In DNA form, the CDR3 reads TGTGCCAGCAGTAGGGACACTTCGAACACCGGGGAGCTGTTTTTT. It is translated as CASSRDTSNTGELFF.